The entry below describes one TCR beta chain. The antigen is not known. Assay: immunoSEQ multiplex PCR; the TCRdb copy retains only in-frame clones and omits some. Here the sample spans 15,000 to 16,000 clones, roughly four fifths being singletons. This record comes from a study of T cells and Merkel cell carcinoma outcomes. The study's findings and limits: Reportedly, T-cell repertoire with density predicts Merkel cell carcinoma outcomes.

Sequences were obtained from tumor tissue from Merkel cell carcinoma. The sequence came from a human donor with Merkel cell carcinoma.

The CDR3 DNA follows: TGTGCCAGCTTAGGGGACACGGATAACTATGGCTACACCTTC. Protein product: CASLGDTDNYGYTF. The V and J genes are TRBV25-1 and TRBJ1-2, with a weak D call TRBD1 (6 bases). The V and J ends lost 8 bases and 1 base respectively, with 14 bases between them. CDR3 length: 14 amino acids. Germline CDR1 MGHDK, CDR2 SYGVNS.